This T cell receptor beta chain was identified in a study of cytotoxic CD8 clonotypes in ibrutinib-treated CLL. Study overall: Response samples were obtained once patients had received a median around twelve months of treatment, range 6 to 36. Study observations and caveats: Patients had baseline clonality above age-matched healthy donors, and this clonality moved with circulating CD8+ T-cell counts. Clonality climbed at ibrutinib response, then dropped toward baseline at progression.

In regard to this clone: Antigen specificity is unknown.

TCRdb's copy holds only in-frame clones and misses some; the assay was immunoSEQ multiplex PCR. The table lists about 130,000 clones, roughly 85% of them singletons. CDR1 is MNHEY, CDR2 SVGAGI, per germline. The CDR3 totals 13 residues. TCR beta libraries used about 2 micrograms of genomic DNA from cryopreserved PBMCs. This sequence joins TRBV6-5 and TRBJ2-5; tentatively, D is TRBD1 or TRBD2 (6 bases each). The end of the DNA fits TRBJ2-7 better, so the J call may be wrong. The input for sequencing was PBMCs, taken after 24 months of ibrutinib treatment. The TCR was taken from a human donor with chronic lymphocytic leukemia. CDR3 nucleotide sequence: TGTGCCAGCAGGCCCGGGGGCGCCTACGAGCAGTACTTC. Its protein is CASRPGGAYEQYF.